The rows below give T cell receptor beta chains drawn from one sample of a study of shared clonotypes between healthy human individuals. Repertoires were generated with immunoSEQ multiplex PCR, while TCRdb's copy carries only in-frame clones and drops some. The sample yields 1,500,000 or so clones, around 97% seen once. The specimen sequenced was naive CD4+ T cells sorted from blood. Source of these receptors: a young man in good health. Each CDR3 is given without its conserved first and last residue.

v_call: TRBV25-1
j_call: TRBJ2-7
cdr3_aa: ASSELWGLYEQY

v_call: TRBV25-1
j_call: TRBJ1-1
cdr3_aa: ASSEKVRSTEAF

v_call: TRBV5-1
j_call: TRBJ2-7
cdr3_aa: ASSLNSGRYEQY

v_call: TRBV5-1
j_call: TRBJ2-7
cdr3_aa: ASSSGTGNEQY

v_call: TRBV10-2
j_call: TRBJ2-7
cdr3_aa: ASSPIQSSYEQY

v_call: TRBV28
j_call: TRBJ1-5
cdr3_aa: ASSFERGRISNQPQH

v_call: TRBV9
j_call: TRBJ2-5
cdr3_aa: ASSPGLAEETQY

v_call: TRBV29-1
j_call: TRBJ1-2
cdr3_aa: SVNYGYT

v_call: TRBV6-6
j_call: TRBJ2-7
cdr3_aa: ASSTDSPYEQY

v_call: TRBV19
j_call: TRBJ1-1
cdr3_aa: ASSILGGNTEAF

v_call: TRBV18
j_call: TRBJ2-3
cdr3_aa: ASSPKGTSGRSRRDTQY

v_call: TRBV11-2
j_call: TRBJ2-7
cdr3_aa: ASSLVIGGSSYEQY

v_call: TRBV5-4
j_call: TRBJ2-7
cdr3_aa: ASSLGGGGDFYEQY

v_call: TRBV6-5
j_call: TRBJ2-7
cdr3_aa: ASSKRGGYEQY

v_call: TRBV7-9
j_call: TRBJ2-5
cdr3_aa: ASSPPQETQY

v_call: TRBV28
j_call: TRBJ2-1
cdr3_aa: ASSRTFRLATSEGSYNEQF

v_call: TRBV11-2
j_call: TRBJ2-2
cdr3_aa: ASRIGTYANTGELF

v_call: TRBV28
j_call: TRBJ2-1
cdr3_aa: ASLFSVANFNEQF

v_call: TRBV5-4
j_call: TRBJ1-1
cdr3_aa: ASRLTGQGEAF

v_call: TRBV28
j_call: TRBJ2-7
cdr3_aa: ASSLAIPGQGIEQY

v_call: TRBV6-5
j_call: TRBJ2-7
cdr3_aa: ASSYAPRGSEQY

v_call: TRBV27
j_call: TRBJ2-7
cdr3_aa: ASRPGTGIYEQY

v_call: TRBV7-6
j_call: TRBJ2-7
cdr3_aa: ASSLGRGTTGEQY

v_call: TRBV7-9
j_call: TRBJ1-3
cdr3_aa: ASSTHTGGSGNTIY

v_call: TRBV6-5
j_call: TRBJ1-5
cdr3_aa: ASRQGVSQPQH

v_call: TRBV7-8
j_call: TRBJ2-3
cdr3_aa: ASSLSRVRSTDTQY

v_call: TRBV7-9
j_call: TRBJ1-4
cdr3_aa: ASSFGDATNEKLF

v_call: TRBV9
j_call: TRBJ2-5
cdr3_aa: ASSVAVEETQY

v_call: TRBV28
j_call: TRBJ2-3
cdr3_aa: ASSLRQAHRGTQY

v_call: TRBV6-1
j_call: TRBJ2-1
cdr3_aa: ASSVRDIKQF

v_call: TRBV5-1
j_call: TRBJ1-5
cdr3_aa: ASSLGGRNQPQH

v_call: TRBV18
j_call: TRBJ1-1
cdr3_aa: ASSPRGDTEAF

v_call: TRBV7-9
j_call: TRBJ1-4
cdr3_aa: ASSSGQGTNEKLF

v_call: TRBV7-2
j_call: TRBJ2-7
cdr3_aa: ASSVDRGDEQY

v_call: TRBV29-1
j_call: TRBJ2-3
cdr3_aa: SVEFGDTQY

v_call: TRBV6-1
j_call: TRBJ2-7
cdr3_aa: ASNRPGQGYYEQY

v_call: TRBV7-2
j_call: TRBJ1-5
cdr3_aa: ASSRTADQPQH

v_call: TRBV10-3
j_call: TRBJ2-3
cdr3_aa: AISESSGVTQY

v_call: TRBV7-3
j_call: TRBJ2-3
cdr3_aa: ASSLRGASTDTQY

v_call: TRBV27
j_call: TRBJ2-7
cdr3_aa: ASSLKGGTYEQY

v_call: TRBV6-1
j_call: TRBJ1-5
cdr3_aa: ASSATGANQPQH

v_call: TRBV25-1
j_call: TRBJ2-6
cdr3_aa: ASSESAGGLGGANVLT

v_call: TRBV5-5
j_call: TRBJ2-5
cdr3_aa: ASSLYGEETQY

v_call: TRBV7-7
j_call: TRBJ2-2
cdr3_aa: ASSHHGGGRVVNTGELF

v_call: TRBV9
j_call: TRBJ1-1
cdr3_aa: ASSVGPGVNTEAF

v_call: TRBV7-9
j_call: TRBJ2-3
cdr3_aa: ASSLRTARDTQY

v_call: TRBV29-1
j_call: TRBJ2-7
cdr3_aa: SVGGLAGVSYEQY

v_call: TRBV27
j_call: TRBJ1-1
cdr3_aa: ASSLEAGTEAF

v_call: TRBV5-4
j_call: TRBJ2-7
cdr3_aa: ASSLAIGVNYEQY

v_call: TRBV28
j_call: TRBJ1-4
cdr3_aa: ASRSSPGGKLF

v_call: TRBV10-3
j_call: TRBJ2-7
cdr3_aa: AIRRSDSSYEQY

v_call: TRBV5-5
j_call: TRBJ1-1
cdr3_aa: ASSNPTGGVSSDTEAF

v_call: TRBV5-1
j_call: TRBJ2-1
cdr3_aa: ASSLGTGQGWSNEQF